Following are 30 T cell receptor beta chains from one sample sequenced in a study of vaccination effects on CD4 cells after COVID-19 (dated 2022 in TCRdb). These receptors have no known antigen. The library was prepared using the immunoSEQ multiplex PCR assay. In its TCRdb copy, this immuneACCESS table keeps in-frame sequences only and misses some clones. Where compared with another copy, unresolved V genes explain less than half of these, and the others have no known cause. Present in this sample are tens of thousands of clones, about 80% of which were seen just once. The top ten clones comprise under 3.5% of the sample. After about 9 days of culture, CD4+ T cells were isolated with the EasySep CD4+ T cell isolation kit. The material sequenced was CD4+ T cells from PBMCs cultured without peptide, taken before COVID-19 vaccination. The receptors here all came from a human donor who received a COVID-19 vaccine.

This clone has a single count. The V gene is TRBV14, the J gene TRBJ2-7, with 8 bases lining up with TRBD1. CDR1 is SGHDN and CDR2 is FVKESK in the germline V gene. V shed 1 base, J shed 3 bases, and the junction held 5 bases outside the gene matches. CDR3 size: 15 residues. In DNA, the CDR3 is TGTGCCAGCAGCCAAGGGGTGGGACAGGTCTACGAGCAGTACGTC. It is translated as CASSQGVGQVYEQYV.

This rearrangement joins TRBV5-4 to TRBJ1-1, with D perhaps TRBD1 (6 bases). From germline, CDR1 is SGHNT and CDR2 YYREEE (reference sequence). Trimming cost V 7 bases and J 11 bases, with 24 bases left between them. This CDR3 is built from 14 residues. CDR3 in amino acids: CASVPGGQGRRAFF. The CDR3 region has the DNA TGTGCCAGCGTACCCGGGGGGCAGGGAAGGAGGGCTTTCTTT.

J is TRBJ1-6 and V is TRBV14; D gene ambiguous. From germline, CDR1 is SGHDN and CDR2 FVKESK. This CDR3 comprises 13 residues. Trimming took off 4 bases at V and 10 bases at J, with 11 bases between the two ends. Written as DNA, the CDR3 is TGTGCCAGCAGCCTCGCGTCTTTCTCACCCCTCCACTTT. This sequence encodes CASSLASFSPLHF.

CDR3 sequence: CSASGGRGNTEAFF. CDR3 sequence (DNA): TGCAGTGCTAGTGGGGGCAGGGGGAACACTGAAGCTTTCTTT. The V call is TRBV20-1, the J call TRBJ1-1, with D maybe TRBD1 (6 bases). V gave up 3 bases and J gave up 1 base, with 12 bases separating them. Germline values: CDR1 DFQATT, CDR2 SNEGSKA (reference sequence). This CDR3 is built from 14 residues.

The V gene is TRBV2, the J gene TRBJ1-2; D call uncertain. CDR1 and CDR2 (germline): SNHLY, FYNNEI. The CDR3 is 14 amino acids. V gave up 4 bases and J gave up 7 bases, with 16 bases separating them. The CDR3 DNA follows: TGTGCCAGCAGTGTTTCCGGGCCTCTCTCTGGCTACACCTTC. It yields the protein CASSVSGPLSGYTF.

This clone is a singleton in its sample. This chain uses TRBV2 with TRBJ1-3; no clear D gene. The CDR3 is made up of 13 amino acids. Trimming left V 1 base short and J 4 bases short, with 5 bases between. Per germline, CDR1 SNHLY and CDR2 FYNNEI. CDR3 region: CASSEVEGNTIYF. Written as DNA, the CDR3 is TGTGCCAGCAGTGAAGTTGAGGGAAACACCATATATTTT.

CDR3 amino acids: CASSVYNEQFF. As DNA, the CDR3 is TGTGCCAGCAGTGTCTACAATGAGCAGTTCTTC. V usage is TRBV2 and J usage is TRBJ2-1; no clear D gene. Germline V gene sequence: CDR1 SNHLY, CDR2 FYNNEI. The germline V and J ends were trimmed by 4 bases and 3 bases, with 1 base remaining between them. This CDR3 region has 11 residues.

This clone was seen a few times. The genes are TRBV12-5 and TRBJ1-3; the D gene is possibly TRBD1 (6 bases). Germline V gene data show CDR1 as LGHNT and CDR2 as FRNRAP. V lost 5 bases and J 2 bases, leaving 13 bases between the germline ends. CDR3 size: 15 residues. CDR3 in amino acids: CASGAGTSTGNTIYF. Written as DNA, the CDR3 is TGTGCTAGTGGTGCCGGGACATCAACTGGAAACACCATATATTTT.

This clone has just a few counts. The chain couples TRBV19 to TRBJ2-1; tentatively, D is TRBD1 (6 bases). Germline CDR1 reads LNHDA; CDR2 reads SQIVND (reference sequence). Trimming took off 5 bases at V and 9 bases at J, with 29 bases between the two ends. This CDR3 is 18 amino acids long. This CDR3 reads CASSSDFSRGDSRGEQFF. Written as DNA, the CDR3 is TGTGCCAGTAGTTCCGACTTTTCCCGGGGAGACTCCAGGGGTGAGCAGTTCTTC.

This clone was detected a few times. This chain connects TRBV24-1 to TRBJ2-2; TRBD1 matches at 10 bases. This CDR3 contains 14 residues. V lost 7 bases, J lost 9 bases, and 7 bases stayed unmatched. In germline, CDR1 is KGHDR, CDR2 SFDVKD. The DNA for the CDR3 is TGTGCCACCAGAGGGACAGGGGAGAATTGGGAGCTGTTTTTT. This encodes CATRGTGENWELFF.

The CDR3 DNA reads TGTGCCAGTGGGGGTGTAAGCAATCAGCCCCAGCATTTT. This sequence encodes CASGGVSNQPQHF. The chain joins TRBV19 to TRBJ1-5; D possibly corresponds to TRBD1 (5 bases). V shed 8 bases and J shed 1 base, with 9 bases lying between them. The CDR3 has 13 residues. CDR1 is LNHDA, CDR2 SQIVND, per germline (reference sequence).

The V and J genes are TRBV5-4 and TRBJ2-2, with TRBD1 identical over 8 bases. The germline CDR1 and CDR2 sequences are SGHNT and YYREEE (reference sequence). This CDR3 is built from 17 residues. The trim removed 0 bases at V and 4 bases at J, leaving 8 bases unmatched. CDR3: CASSLARQGAVTGELFF. The CDR3 DNA reads as TGTGCCAGCAGCTTGGCTCGGCAGGGGGCTGTCACCGGGGAGCTGTTTTTT.

This chain connects TRBV5-1 to TRBJ2-6; the D is unclear. CDR3 length: 15 residues. Trimming stripped 4 bases from V and 0 bases from J, with 8 bases between. CDR1 and CDR2 (germline): SGHRS, YFSETQ. CDR3 sequence: CASSPPGSGANVLTF. As DNA, the CDR3 is TGCGCCAGCAGCCCTCCGGGCTCTGGGGCCAACGTCCTGACTTTC.

This rearrangement joins TRBV27 to TRBJ1-6; D remains ambiguous. Per germline, CDR1 MNHEY and CDR2 SMNVEV (reference sequence). The CDR3 runs to 14 residues. The V gene lost 3 bases and the J gene lost 3 bases, with 6 bases spanning the gap. The CDR3 bases are TGTGCCAGCAGTTTCGCAGTCTATAATTCACCCCTCCACTTT. The encoded protein is CASSFAVYNSPLHF.

V is TRBV3-1 (or the pseudogene TRBV3-2) and J is TRBJ1-2, with D hard to call. Germline V gives CDR1 LGHDT, CDR2 YNNKEL (reference sequence). The length of the CDR3 is 14 residues. Trimming removed 1 base from V and 2 bases from J, with 8 bases in between. CDR3 protein: CASSQVGGNYGYTF. The CDR3 region has the DNA TGTGCCAGCAGCCAAGTGGGCGGGAACTATGGCTACACCTTC.

This sequence joins TRBV1 and TRBJ2-1. TRBV1 is reported as a pseudogene. CDR3 length: 13 amino acids. In nucleotides, the CDR3 is TGCACCAGCAGCCGACGTTCCTACAATGAGCAGTTCTTC. It is translated as CTSSRRSYNEQFF.

The chain combines TRBV2 with TRBJ2-7, with D possibly being TRBD2 (5 bases). V was trimmed by 3 bases and J by 2 bases, leaving 11 bases between them. This CDR3 has 14 amino acids. Germline V gene data show CDR1 as SNHLY and CDR2 as FYNNEI. CDR3 in DNA: TGTGCCAGCAGTGAGGGAGACGGTCCCTACGAGCAGTACGTC. It codes for CASSEGDGPYEQYV.

The J gene is TRBJ1-1, the V gene TRBV10-3; TRBD1 matches at 8 bases. Germline lookup yields CDR1 ENHRY and CDR2 SYGVKD. CDR3 size: 14 residues. V shed 7 bases, J shed 4 bases, and the junction held 8 bases outside the gene matches. CDR3 region: CAITKLGTGTEAFF. In nucleotides, the CDR3 is TGTGCCATCACCAAATTAGGGACAGGCACTGAAGCTTTCTTT.

The V and J genes are TRBV10-2 and TRBJ2-3; maybe TRBD1 (6 bases). The CDR3 has 12 residues. CDR1 is WSHSY and CDR2 is SAAADI in the germline V gene. V was shortened by 10 bases and J by 3 bases, with 11 bases between the two germline ends. The CDR3 DNA reads TGCGCCACCCAGGGGTTGACAGATACGCAGTATTTT. Residues: CATQGLTDTQYF.

A few counts support this clone. The chain employs TRBV9 and TRBJ1-6; no firm D call. The germline V gene has CDR1 SGDLS and CDR2 YYNGEE. The CDR3 totals 9 residues. The CDR3 DNA is TGTGATAGGGAATCACCCCTCCACTTT. Protein sequence: CDRESPLHF.

The sample holds a few counts of this clone. This chain connects TRBV7-2 to TRBJ1-6; the D gene is possibly TRBD1 (6 bases). The germline V gene encodes CDR1 SGHTA and CDR2 FQGNSA. The V and J ends lost 2 bases and 16 bases respectively, with 12 bases between them. The CDR3 is made up of 12 amino acids. The CDR3 DNA reads as TGTGCCAGCAGCTTATATGGACAGCGTCTCCACTTT. Its translation: CASSLYGQRLHF.

This sequence joins TRBV3-1 (or the pseudogene TRBV3-2) and TRBJ2-2; D gene unclear. Germline CDR1 LGHDT, CDR2 YNNKEL (reference sequence). The V end lost 0 bases, the J end lost 8 bases, and 13 bases lay between the germline ends. This CDR3 region has 15 residues. The CDR3 spells CASSQDLAFGGELFF. For the CDR3, the DNA is TGTGCCAGCAGCCAAGATCTGGCCTTTGGGGGGGAGCTGTTTTTT.

The CDR3 sequence: CAGELVLTQYF. CDR3 DNA sequence: TGTGCCGGAGAACTTGTTCTGACGCAGTATTTT. V and J are TRBV2 and TRBJ2-3, with D unclear. The germline V gene encodes CDR1 SNHLY and CDR2 FYNNEI. This CDR3 region has 11 residues. The V end lost 11 bases, the J end lost 9 bases, and 15 bases lay between the germline ends.

The V gene is TRBV5-6, the J gene TRBJ2-4, with D hard to call. The CDR3 is 14 amino acids. Germline loops: CDR1 SGHDT, CDR2 YYEEEE. The germline V and J ends were trimmed by 0 bases and 13 bases, with 17 bases remaining between them. CDR3 sequence reads: CASSLESDWAEQYF. CDR3 bases: TGTGCCAGCAGCTTGGAGTCGGATTGGGCAGAACAGTACTTC.

CDR3 in DNA: TGTGCCTGGAGGGACTCAGCACAGGCTAACTATGGCTACACCTTC. Protein sequence: CAWRDSAQANYGYTF. This chain uses TRBV30 with TRBJ1-2; weak D call: TRBD1 (5 bases). The CDR3 is 15 amino acids. The V end lost 3 bases, the J end lost 0 bases, and 14 bases lay between the germline ends. CDR1 GTSNPN and CDR2 SVGIG come from the germline V gene (reference sequence).

This sequence joins TRBV4-1 and TRBJ1-4, with a possible D match to TRBD1 (5 bases). V lost 0 bases, J lost 2 bases, and 13 bases lay in between. The CDR3 has 17 residues. Germline V CDR1 and CDR2: MGHRA, YSYEKL. The CDR3 sequence is CASSQEPPTATNEKLFF. CDR3 DNA sequence: TGCGCCAGCAGCCAAGAGCCCCCGACAGCTACTAATGAAAAACTGTTTTTT.

DNA of the CDR3: TGTGCCAGCAGCCCCTGGACGGCGAGCTCTGGAAACACCATATATTTT. The encoded protein is CASSPWTASSGNTIYF. This chain uses TRBV7-9 with TRBJ1-3, with unresolved D. V lost 5 bases to trimming and J lost 0 bases, with 14 bases between them. The germline gives CDR1 SEHNR, CDR2 FQNEAQ (reference sequence). This CDR3 is built from 16 residues.

Worth noting for this clone: This sample also contains other DNA sequences that code for the same CDR3. The CDR3 sequence is CASSLGQGQETQYF. As DNA, the CDR3 is TGTGCCAGCAGCTTAGGACAGGGACAAGAGACCCAGTACTTC. The rearrangement joins TRBV7-9 to TRBJ2-5; 7 bases align to TRBD1. Germline loops: CDR1 SEHNR, CDR2 FQNEAQ (reference sequence). The CDR3 has 14 amino acids. The ends lost 1 base at V and 2 bases at J; junction bases unmatched: 1.

The chain carries TRBV11-2 and TRBJ2-7; D is tentatively TRBD1 or TRBD2 (5 bases each). The CDR3 is 15 residues long. The V end was cut by 5 bases, the J end by 6 bases, with 20 bases between. Germline V gene sequence: CDR1 SGHAT, CDR2 FQNNGV. The CDR3 reads CASSKTDSGTIEQYV. The CDR3 coding sequence is TGTGCCAGCAGCAAGACAGACTCCGGGACGATCGAGCAGTACGTC.

This chain connects TRBV5-6 to TRBJ2-5, with D possibly called TRBD1 or TRBD2 (6 bases each). Germline CDR1 SGHDT, CDR2 YYEEEE. The V gene lost 4 bases and the J gene lost 5 bases, with 18 bases spanning the gap. This CDR3 spans 15 amino acids. The CDR3 loop reads CASSRRRQGRETQYF. CDR3 sequence (DNA): TGTGCCAGCAGCCGTAGACGCCAGGGGAGGGAGACCCAGTACTTC.